These T cell receptor beta chains were read from a single sample in a study of PD-L1 blockade in urothelial cancer. Here immunoSEQ multiplex PCR was the method, and the copy in TCRdb shows in-frame clones only, minus some. Here the sample spans 50,000 to 55,000 clones, 70% to 90% being singletons. The sample in question was PBMCs, obtained around atezolizumab (anti-PD-L1) treatment. Every receptor here comes from a man between 60 and 75 years old with urothelial cancer. The CDR3 runs from the conserved cysteine through the conserved F or W. Each record gives: clone size, V gene, J gene, D gene, CDR3 DNA, CDR3 protein. The D gene is left open where the match is weak. Size tells how often a clone was seen (once, few, many) or the class of an expanded clone, and some rows leave it out.

>.|TRBV5-1|TRBJ2-5|TRBD2
TGCGCCAGCAGCGGAGGGATAGCGGGTATAGAGACCCAGTACTTC
CASSGGIAGIETQYF
>.|TRBV30|TRBJ2-5|.
TGTGCCTGGAGTGTTGGGGGGATGGTACAGACCCAGTACTTC
CAWSVGGMVQTQYF
>.|TRBV19|TRBJ2-7|TRBD2
TGTGCCCGAATGGGGGGGTCGAGCTCCTACGAGCAGTACTTC
CARMGGSSSYEQYF
>.|TRBV6-5|TRBJ1-2|.
TGTGCCAGCAGTTACTCATATCCTAACTATGGCTACACCTTC
CASSYSYPNYGYTF
>few|TRBV7-2|TRBJ2-3|TRBD2
TGTGCCAGCAGCTCACTAGCGGGAGTCACAGATACGCAGTATTTT
CASSSLAGVTDTQYF
>few|TRBV7-9|TRBJ1-1|.
TGTGCCAGCAGCCGGGACTTCGGGCACACTGAAGCTTTCTTT
CASSRDFGHTEAFF
>.|TRBV27|TRBJ2-7|TRBD1
TGTGCCAGCAGAAATGACAGGGACGAGCAGTACTTC
CASRNDRDEQYF
>once|TRBV19|TRBJ2-3|.
TGTGCCAGTAGTATAGATTTCCTTCGAGATACGCAGTATTTT
CASSIDFLRDTQYF
>.|TRBV6-5|TRBJ2-7|TRBD2
TGTGCCAGCAATTCAGCGGGGCCTTCGGAGCAGTACTTC
CASNSAGPSEQYF
>few|TRBV5-4|TRBJ2-1|.
TGTGCCAGCAGCAATGGAGGTCGCTATGAGCAGTTCTTC
CASSNGGRYEQFF
>.|TRBV9|TRBJ1-2|.
TGTGCCAGCAGCGCCCCCGGGACTGGAAATGGCTACACCTTC
CASSAPGTGNGYTF
>once|TRBV7-9|TRBJ1-1|.
TGTGCCAGCAGCCCCACGGGAATGAACACTGAAGCTTTCTTT
CASSPTGMNTEAFF
>.|TRBV11-2|TRBJ1-1|TRBD1
TGTGCCAGCAGCCCTCGGACAGGGGGCGGCACTGAAGCTTTCTTT
CASSPRTGGGTEAFF
>.|TRBV9|TRBJ2-5|TRBD1
TGTGCCAGCAGCGTAGCTTCTAAGACAGGGAGAGAGACCCAGTACTTC
CASSVASKTGRETQYF